These 4 T cell receptor beta chains came from one sample sequenced in a study of shared clonotypes between healthy human individuals. The assay was immunoSEQ multiplex PCR, and TCRdb's table has in-frame clones only and misses some. The repertoire holds approximately 980,000 clones, with 76% as singletons. Sequenced sample: memory CD4+ T cells sorted from blood. This sample's subset: CD45RA-negative fraction. All receptors come from a young man in good health.

This clone was recorded at least ten times. The V gene is TRBV4-3, the J gene TRBJ1-3; a weak D match, TRBD1 (5 bases). Trimming shortened V by 0 bases and J by 1 base, and 7 bases separated the two germline ends. Germline CDR1 reads LGHNA; CDR2 reads YSLEER. The CDR3 length is 15 residues. The CDR3 DNA reads as TGCGCCAGCAGCCAAGACGCAGGGTCTGGAAACACCATATATTTT. Protein product: CASSQDAGSGNTIYF.

CDR3: CASSGPGTGGAGEQYF. CDR3 sequence (DNA): TGTGCCAGCAGCGGACCCGGGACAGGGGGCGCGGGAGAGCAGTACTTC. The rearrangement links TRBV5-6 to TRBJ2-7, with 12 bases identical to TRBD1. This CDR3 is built from 16 residues. Germline lookup yields CDR1 SGHDT and CDR2 YYEEEE. With 4 bases clipped from V and 7 bases from J, the junction kept 12 bases outside the gene matches.

This clone was seen more than once but under ten times. The J gene is TRBJ2-1, the V gene TRBV7-9; TRBD2 is a possible D gene (5 bases). V shed 1 base and J shed 0 bases, with 10 bases lying between them. CDR3 size: 16 residues. Germline CDR1 reads SEHNR; CDR2 reads FQNEAQ (reference sequence). The CDR3 is CASSLVLGSSYNEQFF. The CDR3 coding sequence is TGTGCCAGCAGCTTAGTTCTAGGGAGCTCCTACAATGAGCAGTTCTTC.

The sample holds a few counts of this clone. This same CDR3 is encoded by further DNA sequences in the sample. V is TRBV10-3 and J is TRBJ1-1; D is undetermined. The germline gives CDR1 ENHRY, CDR2 SYGVKD. V was cut by 6 bases and J by 2 bases, with 4 bases left in between. CDR3 length: 11 amino acids. For the CDR3, the DNA is TGTGCCATCAGCGAAAACACTGAAGCTTTCTTT. Protein sequence: CAISENTEAFF.